What follows are 14 T cell receptor beta chains derived from one specimen sequenced in a study of T cells in Graves' hyperthyroidism and ophthalmopathy. Amplified regions were TCR beta CDR3 sequences from RNA transcripts. RT-PCR in the first round (using the HTBI primer set) targeted the TCR CDR3. One entry per CDR3 protein, called by TCRdb with MiXCR from the multiplex PCR reads. The repertoire includes hundreds of thousands of distinct CDR3 sequences, roughly 15% of them detected once, and approximately 16% sits in the top ten. Specimen: blood. These receptors all stem from a woman between 18 and 29 years old with Graves' ophthalmopathy.

This clonotype has only a few counts. This chain links TRBV27 with TRBJ1-4, with D perhaps TRBD1 (6 bases). The CDR3 covers 13 residues. The germline CDR1 and CDR2 sequences are MNHEY and SMNVEV (reference sequence). V shed 8 bases and J shed 8 bases, with 15 bases lying between them. The CDR3 region is CASGGGGVEKLFF. CDR3 nucleotides: TGTGCCAGCGGGGGCGGGGGGGTCGAAAAACTGTTTTTT.

This sequence joins TRBV7-2 and TRBJ2-7, with D perhaps matching TRBD1 or TRBD2 (5 bases each). V was pared by 5 bases and J by 2 bases, with 13 bases between. CDR1 SGHTA and CDR2 FQGNSA come from the germline V gene. The CDR3 runs to 14 residues. The CDR3 reads CASSLRDGPYEQYF. The CDR3 nucleotides read TGTGCCAGCAGCCTCCGGGACGGACCCTACGAGCAGTACTTC.

Concerning this clonotype: The junction departs from the called germline gene at one end, perhaps through a read error. The chain joins TRBV28 to TRBJ2-3, with D maybe TRBD1 (5 bases). The CDR3 spans 14 residues. The V gene's germline CDR1 is MDHEN and CDR2 SYDVKM. CDR3 loop: CASSPGQGTDTKYF. Written as DNA, the CDR3 is TGTGCCAGCAGTCCAGGGCAGGGAACAGATACGAAGTATTTT.

This clonotype was observed a handful of times. The V gene is TRBV20-1, the J gene TRBJ1-3; D may be TRBD1 (6 bases). There are 17 residues in the CDR3. Trimming pared 1 base from V and 0 bases from J, leaving 16 bases between. Looked up from germline, CDR1 is DFQATT and CDR2 is SNEGSKA (reference sequence). The CDR3 sequence: CSARALVGQSSGNTIYF. The CDR3 nucleotides read TGCAGTGCTAGAGCCCTCGTAGGACAGAGCTCTGGAAACACCATATATTTT.

This clonotype turned up a few times. It may be a read error: a sequence one base away is much more abundant. CDR3 coding DNA: TGTGCCAGCAGTACCTCTAGCGAGGGGACCCACAATGAGCAGTTCTTC. It is translated as CASSTSSEGTHNEQFF. The chain carries TRBV28 and TRBJ2-1, with D tentatively TRBD2 (6 bases). The ends were cut back, 5 bases at V and 5 bases at J, with 19 bases in the middle. The CDR3 length is 16 residues. Germline V gene data show CDR1 as MDHEN and CDR2 as SYDVKM.

This chain uses TRBV28 with TRBJ2-2; TRBD1 is a possible D gene (6 bases). Germline V lookup: CDR1 MDHEN, CDR2 SYDVKM. This CDR3 has 15 residues. V lost 4 bases and J 4 bases, leaving 13 bases between the germline ends. The CDR3 here is CASSSQGRGTGELFF. As DNA, the CDR3 is TGTGCCAGCAGTTCCCAGGGCAGGGGCACCGGGGAGCTGTTTTTT.

This clonotype was counted ten times or more. V usage is TRBV18 and J usage is TRBJ1-5, with unresolved D. Germline loops: CDR1 KGHSH, CDR2 LQKENI. V shed 5 bases and J shed 2 bases, with 10 bases lying between them. The CDR3 length is 14 residues. CDR3 sequence reads: CASSASVGNQPQHF. CDR3 nucleotide sequence: TGTGCCAGCTCAGCCTCGGTCGGCAATCAGCCCCAGCATTTT. Variable domain in full (rest from reference TRBV18 and TRBJ1-5): NAGVMQNPRHLVRRRGQEARLRCSPMKGHSHVYWYRQLPEEGLKFMVYLQKENIIDESGMPKERFSAEFPKEGPSILRIQQVVRGDSAAYFCASSASVGNQPQHFGDGTRLSIL.

CDR3 nucleotides: TGTGCCAGCAGCCCGAGCTGGACGGAATCACCCCTCCACTTT. Amino acid sequence: CASSPSWTESPLHF. This chain joins TRBV7-9 and TRBJ1-6, with D uncertain. The V gene lost 5 bases and the J gene lost 10 bases, with 15 bases spanning the gap. CDR3 length: 14 residues. CDR1 is SEHNR, CDR2 FQNEAQ, per germline (reference sequence). Variable domain in full (rest from reference TRBV7-9 and TRBJ1-6): DTGVSQNPRHKITKRGQNVTFRCDPISEHNRLYWYRQTLGQGPEFLTYFQNEAQLEKSRLLSDRFSAERPKGSFSTLEIQRTEQGDSAMYLCASSPSWTESPLHFGNGTRLTVT.

This clonotype has only a few counts. V gene TRBV30 combines with J gene TRBJ2-5, with unresolved D. V was trimmed by 2 bases and J by 0 bases, leaving 10 bases between them. Germline-derived CDR1 and CDR2 are GTSNPN and SVGIG (reference sequence). The CDR3 is 14 residues long. The CDR3 DNA reads as TGTGCCTGGAGTCTACACAGACACCAAGAGACCCAGTACTTC. Residues: CAWSLHRHQETQYF.

The chain has TRBV6-1 and TRBJ2-6; either TRBD1 or TRBD2 may supply D (6 bases each). The V end lost 5 bases, the J end lost 4 bases, and 12 bases lay between the germline ends. CDR3 size: 15 residues. CDR1 is MNHNS, CDR2 SASEGT, per germline. CDR3 bases: TGTGCCAGCAGTTCACAGGGAGGAGGGGCCAACGTCCTGACTTTC. Amino acids: CASSSQGGGANVLTF.

This clonotype came up many times. CDR3 sequence (DNA): TGTGCCAGCAGTTTTCAGGGAACGTACGAGCAGTACTTC. Protein product: CASSFQGTYEQYF. The V gene is TRBV28, the J gene TRBJ2-7; possibly TRBD1 for D (5 bases). Trimming removed 3 bases at V and 4 bases at J, with 10 bases between. Germline V gene lookup returns CDR1 MDHEN and CDR2 SYDVKM. The CDR3 length is 13 residues. Supplemented by reference TRBV28 and TRBJ2-7, the full variable domain reads DVKVTQSSRYLVKRTGEKVFLECVQDMDHENMFWYRQDPGLGLRLIYFSYDVKMKEKGDIPEGYSVSREKKERFSLILESASTNQTSMYLCASSFQGTYEQYFGPGTRLTVT.

The chain is built from TRBV9 and TRBJ2-1; TRBD2 agrees at 14 bases. The CDR3 contains 16 residues. Germline CDR1 and CDR2: SGDLS and YYNGEE. V shed 4 bases, J shed 8 bases, and the junction held 8 bases outside the gene matches. The CDR3 coding sequence is TGTGCCAGCAGCAAAGGGACTAGCGGGAGTAAGGATGAGCAGTTCTTC. This encodes CASSKGTSGSKDEQFF.

Ten or more counts support this clonotype. This chain connects TRBV30 to TRBJ1-1; D is unresolved. CDR1 and CDR2 from the germline V gene are GTSNPN and SVGIG (reference sequence). Trimming cost V 0 bases and J 1 base, with 6 bases left between them. CDR3 length equals 13 residues. In DNA, the CDR3 is TGTGCCTGGAGTGTTATTCGGAACACTGAAGCTTTCTTT. Protein sequence: CAWSVIRNTEAFF.

Notes on this clonotype: Just one base apart from a much larger clone, this may be a read error. CDR3 amino acids: CASSPQAMGAGNEQFF. In DNA form, the CDR3 reads TGTGCCAGCAGCCCCCAAGCAATGGGGGCCGGAAATGAGCAGTTCTTC. This chain connects TRBV7-9 to TRBJ2-1, with D perhaps TRBD1 (6 bases). The germline CDR1 and CDR2 sequences are SEHNR and FQNEAQ (reference sequence). V was cut by 5 bases and J by 7 bases, with 21 bases left in between. The CDR3 has 16 residues.